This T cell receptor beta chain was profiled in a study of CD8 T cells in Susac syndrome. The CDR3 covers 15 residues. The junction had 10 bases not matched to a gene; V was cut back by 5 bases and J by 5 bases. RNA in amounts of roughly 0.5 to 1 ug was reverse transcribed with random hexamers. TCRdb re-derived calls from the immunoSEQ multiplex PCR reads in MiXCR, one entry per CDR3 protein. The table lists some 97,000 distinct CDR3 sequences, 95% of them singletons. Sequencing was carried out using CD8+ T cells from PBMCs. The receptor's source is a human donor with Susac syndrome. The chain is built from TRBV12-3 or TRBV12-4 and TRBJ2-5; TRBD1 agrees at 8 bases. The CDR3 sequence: CASSLQQGDRETQYF. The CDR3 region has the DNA TGTGCCAGCAGTCTACAACAGGGGGATAGGGAGACCCAGTACTTC.